These 20 T cell receptor beta chains came from one sample sequenced in a study of T-cell memory formation after mild COVID-19. Each CDR3 protein gets one entry after TCRdb re-called the 5' RACE reads with MiXCR. The sample yields a few hundred thousand distinct CDR3 sequences, around 30% seen once. The sequenced sample was PBMCs or a T cell subset sorted from them (not recorded which). The origin of the receptors is an adult woman who had mild COVID-19 (a few samples of this study predate the infection). Cell type and time point are not known.

A few counts support this clonotype. The rearrangement joins TRBV24-1 to TRBJ2-5, with D tentatively TRBD2 (5 bases). This CDR3 contains 17 residues. Germline lookup yields CDR1 KGHDR and CDR2 SFDVKD. V was trimmed by 4 bases and J by 2 bases, leaving 19 bases between them. CDR3 loop: CATSDGSPRAPQETQYF. The CDR3 coding sequence is TGTGCCACCAGTGACGGATCTCCGCGGGCGCCACAAGAGACCCAGTACTTC.

The chain is built from TRBV14 and TRBJ2-1; TRBD2 agrees at 7 bases. The junction had 6 bases not matched to a gene; V was cut back by 1 base and J by 9 bases. Germline assignment: CDR1 SGHDN and CDR2 FVKESK. CDR3 length equals 14 residues. The CDR3 region has the DNA TGTGCCAGCAGCCAAGTCCTAGCGGTTTGTGAGCAGTTCTTC. This gives the protein CASSQVLAVCEQFF.

This clonotype was counted between two and nine times. The chain joins TRBV5-1 to TRBJ2-5, with D possibly TRBD1 on 6 matching bases. Looked up from germline, CDR1 is SGHRS and CDR2 is YFSETQ. V was clipped by 0 bases and J by 3 bases, with 15 bases between them. This CDR3 comprises 16 residues. For the CDR3, the DNA is TGCGCCAGCAGCTTGGTTTCAGGAGAGGGGGAAGAGACCCAGTACTTC. It is translated as CASSLVSGEGEETQYF.

This clonotype appeared a few times. This chain joins TRBV27 and TRBJ2-2; D is perhaps TRBD1 or TRBD2 (5 bases each). The CDR3 extends over 16 amino acids. Germline CDR1 reads MNHEY; CDR2 reads SMNVEV (reference sequence). The ends were cut back, 5 bases at V and 7 bases at J, with 20 bases in the middle. CDR3 in DNA: TGTGCCAGCAGTCCTACAGAGGGGTCGATGGGCGGGGAGCTGTTTTTT. This gives the protein CASSPTEGSMGGELFF.

At least ten counts were recorded for this clonotype. V usage is TRBV12-3 or TRBV12-4 and J usage is TRBJ2-1; a weak D match, TRBD1 (7 bases). The CDR3 spans 12 residues. The ends were cut back, 6 bases at V and 10 bases at J, with 13 bases in the middle. Here the CDR3 reads CASRQGGGEQFF. The DNA for the CDR3 is TGTGCCAGCAGGCAGGGGGGAGGCGAGCAGTTCTTC.

This sequence joins TRBV6-5 and TRBJ2-2; a weak D match, TRBD1 (6 bases). The ends were cut back, 6 bases at V and 2 bases at J, with 13 bases in the middle. CDR3 length: 15 amino acids. Germline CDR1 and CDR2: MNHEY and SVGAGI. The CDR3 loop is CASSSGALNTGELFF. The CDR3 DNA sequence: TGTGCCAGCAGCTCAGGGGCTCTTAACACCGGGGAGCTGTTTTTT.

The rearrangement links TRBV7-2 to TRBJ2-5; maybe TRBD2 (6 bases). CDR1 and CDR2 from the germline V gene are SGHTA and FQGNSA. The CDR3 covers 17 residues. The V end lost 3 bases, the J end lost 2 bases, and 19 bases lay between the germline ends. The DNA for the CDR3 is TGTGCCAGCAGCTTGTTTATGGAGGGATGGGGACAAGAGACCCAGTACTTC. It codes for CASSLFMEGWGQETQYF.

The CDR3 coding sequence is TGTGCCAGCAGTAACGGGGAGGGTGGCTACACCTTC. It encodes CASSNGEGGYTF. The chain employs TRBV2 and TRBJ1-2, with D unresolved. The germline V gene encodes CDR1 SNHLY and CDR2 FYNNEI. V gave up 5 bases and J gave up 7 bases, with 11 bases separating them. The CDR3 runs to 12 residues.

This chain joins TRBV6-2 or TRBV6-3 and TRBJ2-3; 9 bases line up with TRBD2. This CDR3 is built from 14 residues. V lost 11 bases, J lost 3 bases, and 9 bases stayed unmatched. Germline CDR1 MNHEY, CDR2 SVGEGT. CDR3 coding DNA: TGTGCCGTCTCAAGACTAGCGGAGACAGATACGCAGTATTTT. It codes for CAVSRLAETDTQYF.

This chain connects TRBV12-3 or TRBV12-4 to TRBJ1-1, with D perhaps TRBD1 (5 bases). CDR3 length equals 13 residues. The V and J ends lost 6 bases and 11 bases respectively, with 19 bases between them. CDR3 DNA sequence: TGTGCCAGCAGCCTATACGGGACTATGGCGGCTTTCTTT. It translates to CASSLYGTMAAFF.

The chain recombines TRBV6-6 with TRBJ1-2, with D uncertain. V lost 8 bases and J 0 bases, leaving 10 bases between the germline ends. The CDR3 extends over 13 amino acids. In germline, CDR1 is MNHNY, CDR2 SVGAGI (reference sequence). Here the CDR3 reads CASGSGPNYGYTF. The CDR3 region has the DNA TGTGCCAGCGGGAGCGGCCCTAACTATGGCTACACCTTC.

The CDR3 loop reads CASSSLHRVTDTQYF. The CDR3 DNA follows: TGTGCCAGCAGCAGTCTCCACCGAGTCACAGATACGCAGTATTTT. The V and J genes are TRBV14 and TRBJ2-3; D is undetermined. Germline V gene sequence: CDR1 SGHDN, CDR2 FVKESK. CDR3 size: 15 residues. V was trimmed by 5 bases and J by 2 bases, leaving 14 bases between them.

The chain uses TRBV11-2 and TRBJ2-1; TRBD2 aligns across 10 bases. The CDR3 contains 17 residues. Germline trimming cut 5 bases from V and 6 bases from J; bases unmatched to any gene: 13. CDR1 SGHAT and CDR2 FQNNGV come from the germline V gene. The CDR3 nucleotides read TGTGCCAGCAGCCCCCCCGGGCGACTAGCGGGCCGCAATGAGCAGTTCTTC. It encodes CASSPPGRLAGRNEQFF.

The V and J genes are TRBV29-1 and TRBJ2-7; D call uncertain. Trimming left V 4 bases short and J 3 bases short, with 7 bases between. This CDR3 is built from 11 residues. The V gene's germline CDR1 is SQVTM and CDR2 ANQGSEA. The CDR3 loop is CSVGMGYEQYF. CDR3 DNA: TGCAGCGTTGGCATGGGCTACGAGCAGTACTTC.

The chain recombines TRBV6-5 with TRBJ1-5, with D perhaps matching TRBD1 (5 bases). The CDR3 runs to 15 residues. With 5 bases removed from V and 3 bases from J, the gap between germline ends came to 14 bases. CDR1 and CDR2 (germline): MNHEY, SVGAGI. The CDR3 bases are TGTGCCAGCAGTACCTCTCCAGGGTTCAATCAGCCCCAGCATTTT. Translating it yields CASSTSPGFNQPQHF.

This clonotype turned up a few times. The chain employs TRBV6-5 and TRBJ2-1; a weak D match, TRBD2 (6 bases). The CDR3 runs 16 residues. In germline, CDR1 is MNHEY, CDR2 SVGAGI. V lost 7 bases to trimming and J lost 6 bases, with 22 bases between them. The CDR3 sequence: CASKRPDSMGGNEQFF. CDR3 sequence (DNA): TGTGCCAGCAAACGTCCGGACTCAATGGGGGGCAATGAGCAGTTCTTC.

The V gene is TRBV7-9, the J gene TRBJ2-5, with 16 bases identical to TRBD2. The CDR3 has 17 residues. Germline V gene sequence: CDR1 SEHNR, CDR2 FQNEAQ (reference sequence). The ends lost 3 bases at V and 4 bases at J; junction bases unmatched: 5. CDR3 residues: CASSLGLAGGPRETQYF. As DNA, the CDR3 is TGTGCCAGCAGCTTGGGACTAGCGGGAGGGCCCCGAGAGACCCAGTACTTC.

The CDR3 nucleotides are TGTGCCAGCAGTTTAGCCCGATACACAGATACGCAGTATTTT. Protein sequence: CASSLARYTDTQYF. The chain joins TRBV12-3 or TRBV12-4 to TRBJ2-3; D unclear. The CDR3 totals 14 residues. The ends were cut back, 0 bases at V and 2 bases at J, with 6 bases in the middle.

The gene calls are TRBV3-1 and TRBJ2-1; no firm D call. Germline CDR1 is LGHDT and CDR2 is YNNKEL (reference sequence). V was shortened by 1 base and J by 2 bases, with 9 bases between the two germline ends. The CDR3 has 15 residues. As DNA, the CDR3 is TGTGCCAGCAGCCAAGTGGCAGCCCCCTACAATGAGCAGTTCTTC. It encodes CASSQVAAPYNEQFF.

This clonotype showed up just once. The chain is built from TRBV10-3 and TRBJ2-7, with D perhaps TRBD1 or TRBD2 (5 bases each). CDR3 size: 14 residues. V lost 10 bases, J lost 0 bases, and 16 bases lay in between. The germline gives CDR1 ENHRY, CDR2 SYGVKD. The CDR3 DNA reads as TGTGCCACCCTTGGGACGTTGAGCTCCTACGAGCAGTACTTC. Protein product: CATLGTLSSYEQYF.